This entry is about one T cell receptor beta chain. Random hexamers were used to reverse transcribe 0.5 to 1 ug of RNA. It was immunoSEQ multiplex PCR that amplified TCR beta CDR3 across 54 Vbeta and 13 Jbeta. TCRdb processed the immunoSEQ multiplex PCR reads anew with MiXCR; each CDR3 protein has one entry. The data contain 150,000 or so distinct CDR3 sequences, approximately 94% of them singletons. It was treatment-naive patients with stable or active relapsing-remitting disease who made up the multiple sclerosis controls. In contrast to the negatively isolated CD8+ and CD4+ T cells, TEMRA cells were FACS-enriched. This entry belongs to a study of CD8 T cells in Susac syndrome. After removal of 4 bases from V and 4 bases from J, the junction contained 12 bases not matched to a gene. Germline-derived CDR1 and CDR2 are SNHLY and FYNNEI. There are 17 residues in the CDR3.

The sequencing input was CD4+ T cells from PBMCs. The sequence was obtained from a human donor with multiple sclerosis. The chain links TRBV2 to TRBJ2-5, with 10 bases identical to TRBD2. The CDR3 spells CASSVVRAGGTAETQYF. The CDR3, as DNA: TGTGCCAGCAGTGTTGTTCGAGCGGGAGGGACGGCAGAGACCCAGTACTTC.